This T cell receptor beta chain was found in a study of shared clonotypes between healthy human individuals. Naive CD8 isolation took CD45RO-negative cells positively selected for CCR7 and excluded terminally differentiated effector memory CD45RA+ cells. The J segment lost 0 bases and the V segment lost 5 bases, leaving 6 bases of the junction unmatched. The CDR3 length is 15 residues. Germline V gives CDR1 MDHEN, CDR2 SYDVKM. Libraries were prepared by immunoSEQ multiplex PCR; TCRdb keeps only in-frame clonotypes and omits some of them. Of about 1.9 million clones detected, around 93% appear once; the ten largest clones hold approximately 1.7%.

Sequences were obtained from naive CD8+ T cells from PBMCs. The receptor was isolated from a young man in good health. Some clones in this sample may be carry-over from other donors' samples. V usage is TRBV28 and J usage is TRBJ2-7, with 8 bases aligning to TRBD1. This CDR3 reads CASSDGQGSSYEQYF. The CDR3 DNA reads as TGTGCCAGCAGTGATGGACAGGGTAGCTCCTACGAGCAGTACTTC.